One sample yielded the 13 T cell receptor beta chains listed below, sequenced in a study of T cells in Graves' hyperthyroidism and ophthalmopathy. Amplified TCR beta CDR3 regions came from RNA transcripts. The TCR CDR3 was amplified in a first-round RT-PCR using the HTBI primer set. TCRdb reprocessed the multiplex PCR reads via MiXCR and lists one record per CDR3 protein. This repertoire shows more than 500,000 distinct CDR3 sequences, 15% to 20% found once; its top ten account for 25% to 35%. The sequenced sample consisted of blood. Receptors originate from a woman aged 30 to 39 with Graves' ophthalmopathy.

This clonotype was counted many times. The V gene is TRBV7-8, the J gene TRBJ1-5; a weak D match, TRBD1 (6 bases). Germline CDR1 reads SGHVS; CDR2 reads FQNEAQ. Deletions cut 0 bases from V and 7 bases from J, with 19 bases between. There are 17 residues in the CDR3. The CDR3 DNA sequence: TGTGCCAGCAGCTTAGCGGGGGCACAGGGAATGTGGCAGCCCCAGCATTTT. This sequence encodes CASSLAGAQGMWQPQHF. Based on the CDR3 plus reference TRBV7-8 and TRBJ1-5, the full variable domain is GAGVSQSPRYKVAKRGQDVALRCDPISGHVSLFWYQQALGQGPEFLTYFQNEAQLDKSGLPSDRFFAERPEGSVSTLKIQRTQQEDSAVYLCASSLAGAQGMWQPQHFGDGTRLSIL.

This chain links TRBV12-3 or TRBV12-4 with TRBJ2-6; D is possibly TRBD2 (6 bases). V gave up 4 bases and J gave up 4 bases, with 11 bases separating them. The CDR3 totals 15 residues. The CDR3 DNA reads as TGTGCCAGCAGTTGGGGGGTCAGGGGGGCCAACGTCCTGACTTTC. Protein product: CASSWGVRGANVLTF.

The chain combines TRBV6-1 with TRBJ1-5, with D unclear. The V gene's germline CDR1 is MNHNS and CDR2 SASEGT. The CDR3 has 15 residues. V lost 3 bases, J lost 0 bases, and 9 bases lay in between. The CDR3 loop reads CASSETRYSNQPQHF. CDR3 coding DNA: TGTGCCAGCAGTGAGACCAGGTATAGCAATCAGCCCCAGCATTTT.

In this sample, this clonotype turned up a few times. This chain connects TRBV6-5 to TRBJ1-1, with D perhaps TRBD1 (5 bases). V gave up 8 bases and J gave up 6 bases, with 22 bases separating them. The CDR3 spans 15 residues. The germline V gene has CDR1 MNHEY and CDR2 SVGAGI. The CDR3 spells CASGLLGDPSPEAFF. The CDR3 DNA reads as TGTGCCAGCGGATTACTCGGGGACCCTAGCCCTGAAGCTTTCTTT.

This clonotype has ten or more counts. The chain couples TRBV27 to TRBJ1-2; D perhaps matches TRBD1 (6 bases). Deletions cut 6 bases from V and 4 bases from J, with 24 bases between. Germline CDR1 reads MNHEY; CDR2 reads SMNVEV (reference sequence). The CDR3 length is 17 residues. The CDR3 is CASRPSASRGGFYGYTF. CDR3 nucleotide sequence: TGTGCCAGCAGACCATCAGCATCGCGAGGGGGGTTCTATGGCTACACCTTC.

This clonotype was seen many times. The rearrangement uses TRBV3-1 and TRBJ1-5; 7 bases map to TRBD1. V dropped 5 bases and J dropped 0; count of bases not matched to a gene: 4. The V gene's germline CDR1 is LGHDT and CDR2 YNNKEL (reference sequence). The CDR3 is 15 amino acids. CDR3 DNA: TGTGCCAGCAGCAACAGGGGATATAGCAATCAGCCCCAGCATTTT. Translating gives CASSNRGYSNQPQHF.

This clonotype was observed a handful of times. CDR3 amino acids: CASSQDSWTTGQFIDTQYF. For the CDR3, the DNA is TGCGCCAGCAGCCAAGATTCTTGGACTACGGGACAGTTCATAGATACGCAGTATTTT. This rearrangement joins TRBV4-3 to TRBJ2-3; weak D call: TRBD1 (7 bases). The germline CDR1 and CDR2 sequences are LGHNA and YSLEER. V shed 0 bases and J shed 5 bases, with 24 bases lying between them. This CDR3 has 19 residues.

This clonotype was seen a handful of times. The chain links TRBV7-8 to TRBJ2-4; tentative D call: TRBD1 (6 bases). The CDR3 sequence is 14 residues long. Between the trimmed V and J ends, which lost 4 bases and 0 bases, there was a span of 7 bases. Germline values: CDR1 SGHVS, CDR2 FQNEAQ. The CDR3: CASSSGEAKNIQYF. Here the CDR3 DNA reads TGTGCCAGCAGCTCAGGGGAAGCCAAAAACATTCAGTACTTC. Complete variable domain (other parts from reference TRBV7-8 and TRBJ2-4): GAGVSQSPRYKVAKRGQDVALRCDPISGHVSLFWYQQALGQGPEFLTYFQNEAQLDKSGLPSDRFFAERPEGSVSTLKIQRTQQEDSAVYLCASSSGEAKNIQYFGAGTRLSVL.

The chain combines TRBV19 with TRBJ1-1; a weak D match, TRBD1 (6 bases). CDR3 length equals 14 residues. Germline V gene sequence: CDR1 LNHDA, CDR2 SQIVND (reference sequence). V lost 11 bases to trimming and J lost 0 bases, with 16 bases between them. The CDR3 DNA reads TGTGCCTGCAAGGACAGTCGATTGAACACTGAAGCTTTCTTT. Amino acids: CACKDSRLNTEAFF.

This clonotype appeared many times. The chain combines TRBV10-3 with TRBJ2-1, with 7 nucleotides matching TRBD1. Germline CDR1 ENHRY, CDR2 SYGVKD. The CDR3 is made up of 13 amino acids. Trimming cost V 5 bases and J 11 bases; bases outside gene matches: 9. The chain's CDR3 is CAISSWDSQQQFF. CDR3 nucleotides: TGTGCCATCAGTAGTTGGGACAGCCAGCAGCAGTTCTTC.

There are a few counts of this clonotype. This chain joins TRBV5-5 and TRBJ1-5, with a tentative D call TRBD1 (5 bases). V was shortened by 6 bases and J by 1 base, with 17 bases between the two germline ends. This CDR3 is 16 amino acids long. The germline CDR1 and CDR2 sequences are SGHKS and YYEKEE (reference sequence). DNA of the CDR3: TGTGCCAGCACTGTGGGAGGGGTCCGAAGCAATCAGCCCCAGCATTTT. It yields the protein CASTVGGVRSNQPQHF.

This clonotype showed up many times. The rearrangement joins TRBV2 to TRBJ2-7; D may be TRBD2 (6 bases). The V and J ends lost 8 bases and 0 bases respectively, with 11 bases between them. There are 13 residues in the CDR3. Germline CDR1 is SNHLY and CDR2 is FYNNEI. The CDR3 nucleotides are TGTGCCAGCTCCCGGGACTTCTCCTACGAGCAGTACTTC. Translated: CASSRDFSYEQYF.

The sample holds many counts of this clonotype. This chain's CDR3 is CASSYSHRGNEQFF. The CDR3 DNA sequence: TGTGCCAGCAGTTACTCCCACAGGGGGAATGAGCAGTTCTTC. The V and J genes are TRBV6-2 or TRBV6-3 and TRBJ2-1; 8 bases are shared with TRBD1. The CDR3 extends over 14 amino acids. V trimming: 0 bases; J trimming: 7 bases; junction bases outside the gene matches: 2. From germline, CDR1 is MNHEY and CDR2 SVGEGT.